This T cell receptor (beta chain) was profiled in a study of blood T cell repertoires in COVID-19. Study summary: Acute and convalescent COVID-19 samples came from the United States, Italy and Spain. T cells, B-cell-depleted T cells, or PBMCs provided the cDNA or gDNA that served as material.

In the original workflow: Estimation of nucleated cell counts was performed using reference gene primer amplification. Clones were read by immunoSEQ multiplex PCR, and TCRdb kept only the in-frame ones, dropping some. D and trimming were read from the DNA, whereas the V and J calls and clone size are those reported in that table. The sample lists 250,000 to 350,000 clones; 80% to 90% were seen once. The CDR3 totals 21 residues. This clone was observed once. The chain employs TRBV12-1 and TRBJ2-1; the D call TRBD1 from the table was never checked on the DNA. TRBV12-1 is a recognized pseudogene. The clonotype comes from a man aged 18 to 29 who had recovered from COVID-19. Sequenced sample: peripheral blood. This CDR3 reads CASSFVTGTANPIFSYNEQFF. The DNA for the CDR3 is TGTGCCAGCAGCTTTGTAACCGGGACAGCAAATCCGATCTTCTCCTACAATGAGCAGTTCTTC.